A single sample gave rise to the 5 T cell receptor beta chains below, sequenced in a study of PD-1 blockade in classical Hodgkin lymphoma. The method was immunoSEQ multiplex PCR; TCRdb's version includes in-frame clones alone and lacks a portion of them. The sample lists roughly 42,000 clones; 76% were seen once. Following autologous stem cell transplantation, relapse occurred in every patient, and exposure to brentuximab vedotin varied. The specimen comprised peripheral blood mononuclear cells (PBMCs), sampled at baseline. The source is a human donor with classical Hodgkin lymphoma.

The chain employs TRBV5-1 and TRBJ2-3, with 11 bases fitting TRBD2. CDR1 and CDR2 (germline): SGHRS, YFSETQ. Trimming took 6 bases from V and 2 from J; bases not matched to a gene: 2. There are 14 residues in the CDR3. CDR3 sequence: CASTTSGNTDTQYF. The CDR3 bases are TGCGCCAGCACGACTAGCGGGAACACAGATACGCAGTATTTT.

The count of this clone is one. The rearrangement uses TRBV19 and TRBJ2-7, with TRBD2 matching 14 bases. This CDR3 has 23 amino acids. Germline assignment: CDR1 LNHDA and CDR2 SQIVND (reference sequence). V lost 3 bases and J lost 4; bases outside the gene matches: 26. The DNA for the CDR3 is TGTGCCAGTAGTATGCGAGGGACTAGCGGGAGAAACGGTGCGTTGGGGGGATATTACGAGCAGTACTTC. Translation gives CASSMRGTSGRNGALGGYYEQYF. The variable domain in full, with the rest retrieved from reference TRBV19 and TRBJ2-7, is DGGITQSPKYLFRKEGQNVTLSCEQNLNHDAMYWYRQDPGQGLRLIYYSQIVNDFQKGDIAEGYSVSREKKESFPLTVTSAQKNPTAFYLCASSMRGTSGRNGALGGYYEQYFGPGTRLTVT.

This clone is medium-sized (0.01 to 0.1%). This chain joins TRBV30 and TRBJ2-7; D may correspond to TRBD1 or TRBD2 (5 bases each). Germline V gene sequence: CDR1 GTSNPN, CDR2 SVGIG (reference sequence). Trimming cost V 2 bases and J 0 bases, with 14 bases left between them. The CDR3 runs to 15 residues. The CDR3 protein is CAWSTSGASSYEQYF. CDR3 nucleotide sequence: TGTGCCTGGAGTACTTCCGGGGCGAGCTCCTACGAGCAGTACTTC. Supplemented by reference TRBV30 and TRBJ2-7, the full variable domain reads SQTIHQWPATLVQPVGSPLSLECTVEGTSNPNLYWYRQAAGRGLQLLFYSVGIGQISSEVPQNLSASRPQDRQFILSSKKLLLSDSGFYLCAWSTSGASSYEQYFGPGTRLTVT.

This chain uses TRBV5-1 with TRBJ1-1; no firm D call. V shed 0 bases and J shed 1 base, with 7 bases lying between them. This CDR3 is built from 14 residues. CDR1 and CDR2 from the germline V gene are SGHRS and YFSETQ. CDR3 residues: CASSLVGRNTEAFF. CDR3 in DNA: TGCGCCAGCAGCTTGGTGGGGAGGAACACTGAAGCTTTCTTT. The full variable domain, completed using reference TRBV5-1 and TRBJ1-1, is KAGVTQTPRYLIKTRGQQVTLSCSPISGHRSVSWYQQTPGQGLQFLFEYFSETQRNKGNFPGRFSGRQFSNSRSEMNVSTLELGDSALYLCASSLVGRNTEAFFGQGTRLTVV.

The V call is TRBV7-2, the J call TRBJ1-2, with no clear D. CDR1 and CDR2 (germline): SGHTA, FQGNSA. With 1 base removed from V and 4 bases from J, the gap between germline ends came to 4 bases. The CDR3 spans 12 residues. This CDR3 is CASSLEFYGYTF. As DNA, the CDR3 is TGTGCCAGCAGCTTAGAATTCTATGGCTACACCTTC.